The 21 T cell receptor beta chains given below trace back to one sample, sequenced in a study of T cell changes during pregnancy in multiple sclerosis. The protocol was immunoSEQ multiplex PCR, while the TCRdb copy is restricted to in-frame clones and leaves out a portion. The sample holds about 50,000 clones; 85% to 95% are singletons and the top ten take about 4.5%. The sample consisted of CD8+ T cells from peripheral blood mononuclear cells, taken in the first trimester of pregnancy. The receptors here all came from a female donor with multiple sclerosis, enrolled in a pregnancy study.

The gene calls are TRBV2 and TRBJ2-7, with 9 nucleotides matching TRBD2. CDR3 length equals 14 residues. V shed 5 bases, J shed 3 bases, and the junction held 5 bases outside the gene matches. Germline lookup yields CDR1 SNHLY and CDR2 FYNNEI. CDR3 DNA: TGTGCCAGCAGTTCAGGTAGCGGGGGCTACGAGCAGTACTTC. Its translation: CASSSGSGGYEQYF.

The chain combines TRBV4-3 with TRBJ2-1, with a possible D match to TRBD1 (5 bases). The V gene lost 0 bases and the J gene lost 5 bases, with 14 bases spanning the gap. There are 16 residues in the CDR3. Germline V gene sequence: CDR1 LGHNA, CDR2 YSLEER. For the CDR3, the DNA is TGCGCCAGCAGCCAAGATCCCAGGGTGTTGAACAATGAGCAGTTCTTC. Its translation: CASSQDPRVLNNEQFF.

The rearrangement joins TRBV28 to TRBJ2-1, with 7 bases identical to TRBD2. CDR1 MDHEN and CDR2 SYDVKM come from the germline V gene. The CDR3 is 16 residues long. Unmatched junction bases numbered 5, after V lost 0 bases and J lost 3 bases. In nucleotides, the CDR3 is TGTGCCAGCAGTTTATGGGCTAGCGGACTCTACAATGAGCAGTTCTTC. Its protein product is CASSLWASGLYNEQFF. Drawing the rest from reference TRBV28 and TRBJ2-1, the complete variable domain is DVKVTQSSRYLVKRTGEKVFLECVQDMDHENMFWYRQDPGLGLRLIYFSYDVKMKEKGDIPEGYSVSREKKERFSLILESASTNQTSMYLCASSLWASGLYNEQFFGPGTRLTVL.

This sequence joins TRBV7-9 and TRBJ2-7, with 11 bases fitting TRBD2. The CDR3 covers 16 residues. Germline V gives CDR1 SEHNR, CDR2 FQNEAQ (reference sequence). After removal of 1 base from V and 3 bases from J, the junction contained 5 bases not matched to a gene. The CDR3, as DNA: TGTGCCAGCAGCTTAGTTAGCGGGAGGGTCGGCTACGAGCAGTACTTC. Its translation is CASSLVSGRVGYEQYF.

The chain has TRBV19 and TRBJ2-2, with D unresolved. The CDR3 has 14 amino acids. Germline loops: CDR1 LNHDA, CDR2 SQIVND (reference sequence). Trimming left V 6 bases short and J 3 bases short, with 11 bases between. DNA for the CDR3: TGTGCCAGTAGACGAGGCCTAGACACCGGGGAGCTGTTTTTT. Translated: CASRRGLDTGELFF.

This clone was found a few times. The DNA of the CDR3 is TGTGCCAGCAGCGTTCTAGCGGGAGAGTCGGATACGCAGTATTTT. Residues: CASSVLAGESDTQYF. J is TRBJ2-3 and V is TRBV6-1; 10 bases fit TRBD2. Trimming cost V 6 bases and J 6 bases; bases outside gene matches: 9. The CDR3 loop spans 15 amino acids. Germline-derived CDR1 and CDR2 are MNHNS and SASEGT.

The V call is TRBV28, the J call TRBJ1-4; 11 bases fit TRBD1. V lost 6 bases, J lost 8 bases, and 5 bases stayed unmatched. Germline lookup yields CDR1 MDHEN and CDR2 SYDVKM. The CDR3 is made up of 14 amino acids. The CDR3 DNA is TGTGCCAGCAGGGACAGGGGGCGGGGGGAAAAACTGTTTTTT. Its protein product is CASRDRGRGEKLFF.

The rearrangement links TRBV11-2 to TRBJ2-7; TRBD2 matches at 9 bases. The germline gives CDR1 SGHAT, CDR2 FQNNGV. The trim removed 5 bases at V and 4 bases at J, leaving 6 bases unmatched. The CDR3 spans 14 residues. CDR3: CASSGSGSAYEQYF. The CDR3 nucleotides are TGTGCCAGCAGCGGTAGCGGGAGTGCGTACGAGCAGTACTTC. The complete variable domain, with remaining parts taken from reference TRBV11-2 and TRBJ2-7, reads EAGVAQSPRYKIIEKRQSVAFWCNPISGHATLYWYQQILGQGPKLLIQFQNNGVVDDSQLPKDRFSAERLKGVDSTLKIQPAKLEDSAVYLCASSGSGSAYEQYFGPGTRLTVT.

CDR3 bases: TGTGCCAGCAGCCCCGGGACTAGCGGGAGGGTCACAGATACGCAGTATTTT. Protein product: CASSPGTSGRVTDTQYF. This chain joins TRBV11-2 and TRBJ2-3; 16 bases fit TRBD2. The CDR3 is 17 residues long. Germline loops: CDR1 SGHAT, CDR2 FQNNGV. Germline trimming cut 5 bases from V and 2 bases from J; bases unmatched to any gene: 4.

The rearrangement joins TRBV5-8 to TRBJ2-1; TRBD2 is a possible D gene (5 bases). Per germline, CDR1 SGHTS and CDR2 YDEGEE. This CDR3 has 12 residues. V was trimmed by 4 bases and J by 10 bases, leaving 12 bases between them. The CDR3 here is CASSLIPGEQFF. CDR3 sequence (DNA): TGTGCCAGCAGCCTTATCCCGGGGGAGCAGTTCTTC. Using reference TRBV5-8 and TRBJ2-1 for the parts outside the CDR3, the full variable domain is EAGVTQSPTHLIKTRGQQATLRCSPISGHTSVYWYQQALGLGLQFLLWYDEGEERNRGNFPPRFSGRQFPNYSSELNVNALELEDSALYLCASSLIPGEQFFGPGTRLTVL.

Comment on this clone: The same CDR3 also results from other DNA sequences found in this sample. The V call is TRBV9, the J call TRBJ2-7, with D perhaps matching TRBD2 (5 bases). Between the trimmed V and J ends, which lost 4 bases and 0 bases, there was a span of 8 bases. The germline V gene encodes CDR1 SGDLS and CDR2 YYNGEE. The CDR3 has 13 amino acids. CDR3 nucleotides: TGTGCCAGCAGCCCCCGGGACTCCTACGAGCAGTACTTC. Translation gives CASSPRDSYEQYF.

The rearrangement uses TRBV27 and TRBJ2-1, with 7 bases fitting TRBD1. The CDR3 has 15 residues. Germline lookup yields CDR1 MNHEY and CDR2 SMNVEV (reference sequence). V trimming: 4 bases; J trimming: 6 bases; junction bases outside the gene matches: 9. The CDR3 here is CASSSGTGAPNEQFF. The CDR3 DNA reads as TGTGCCAGCAGTTCTGGAACAGGGGCCCCCAATGAGCAGTTCTTC.

The CDR3 region has the DNA TGTGCCAGTAGCTCGACAGGGGGCTTGGGCACTGAAGCTTTCTTT. It specifies CASSSTGGLGTEAFF. This chain connects TRBV19 to TRBJ1-1; TRBD1 aligns across 10 bases. Germline V lookup: CDR1 LNHDA, CDR2 SQIVND (reference sequence). V lost 6 bases and J lost 4; bases outside the gene matches: 8. This CDR3 is built from 15 residues.

This chain links TRBV29-1 with TRBJ1-2; 9 bases map to TRBD1. CDR3 length: 15 residues. Germline V gene sequence: CDR1 SQVTM, CDR2 ANQGSEA. Losses at the gene ends were 1 base for V and 8 bases for J; bases not matched to a gene: 11. The CDR3 bases are TGCAGCGTTGAAGCGGGGGCACAGGGGGCTCGAGGCTACACCTTC. This translates into CSVEAGAQGARGYTF.

The V and J genes are TRBV16 and TRBJ1-4; D gene ambiguous. The CDR3 has 13 residues. Germline V gives CDR1 KGHSY, CDR2 FQNENV. V lost 3 bases, J lost 15 bases, and 17 bases lay in between. The CDR3 DNA sequence: TGTGCCAGCAGCCATCAGGAGGCTCATTGGGTGTTTTTT. It encodes CASSHQEAHWVFF.

The V call is TRBV10-3, the J call TRBJ1-1, with D tentatively TRBD1 (5 bases). V gave up 0 bases and J gave up 3 bases, with 11 bases separating them. The length of the CDR3 is 15 residues. Germline lookup yields CDR1 ENHRY and CDR2 SYGVKD. The CDR3 DNA follows: TGTGCCATCAGTGAGTCGGCGGGGACGGACACTGAAGCTTTCTTT. This encodes CAISESAGTDTEAFF.

The chain uses TRBV10-3 and TRBJ1-2; TRBD1 might be the D (5 bases). The CDR3 contains 11 residues. Germline CDR1 and CDR2: ENHRY and SYGVKD. V was cut by 8 bases and J by 6 bases, with 10 bases left in between. CDR3 region: CAIPQGDGYTF. The CDR3 nucleotides read TGTGCCATCCCCCAAGGGGATGGCTACACCTTC.

The gene calls are TRBV4-3 and TRBJ1-3; no reliable D call. Germline CDR1 is LGHNA and CDR2 is YSLEER. Trimming removed 0 bases from V and 0 bases from J, with 6 bases in between. The CDR3 consists of 15 residues. The CDR3 spells CASSQDSSSGNTIYF. DNA for the CDR3: TGCGCCAGCAGCCAAGATAGTAGCTCTGGAAACACCATATATTTT.

This chain connects TRBV9 to TRBJ2-7; 7 bases fit TRBD1. CDR1 is SGDLS and CDR2 is YYNGEE in the germline V gene. The CDR3 runs 15 residues. V gave up 0 bases and J gave up 3 bases; unmatched junction bases: 6. The CDR3 protein is CASSVAMGQLYEQYF. The DNA for the CDR3 is TGTGCCAGCAGCGTAGCTATGGGACAGCTCTACGAGCAGTACTTC.

J is TRBJ2-1 and V is TRBV12-5; 11 positions agree with TRBD2. There are 14 residues in the CDR3. Germline CDR1 is LGHNT and CDR2 is FRNRAP. Trimming removed 3 bases from V and 7 bases from J; junction bases left unmatched: 2. This chain's CDR3 is CASGLLAGVNEQFF. The CDR3 coding sequence is TGTGCTAGTGGTTTACTAGCGGGGGTAAATGAGCAGTTCTTC.

The chain joins TRBV5-8 to TRBJ2-1; D is uncertain. CDR1 is SGHTS, CDR2 YDEGEE, per germline. V lost 4 bases to trimming and J lost 4 bases, with 21 bases between them. This CDR3 contains 17 residues. CDR3 in DNA: TGTGCCAGCAGCCCCCCATATCCCTTATACAGATACAATGAGCAGTTCTTC. Translation: CASSPPYPLYRYNEQFF.